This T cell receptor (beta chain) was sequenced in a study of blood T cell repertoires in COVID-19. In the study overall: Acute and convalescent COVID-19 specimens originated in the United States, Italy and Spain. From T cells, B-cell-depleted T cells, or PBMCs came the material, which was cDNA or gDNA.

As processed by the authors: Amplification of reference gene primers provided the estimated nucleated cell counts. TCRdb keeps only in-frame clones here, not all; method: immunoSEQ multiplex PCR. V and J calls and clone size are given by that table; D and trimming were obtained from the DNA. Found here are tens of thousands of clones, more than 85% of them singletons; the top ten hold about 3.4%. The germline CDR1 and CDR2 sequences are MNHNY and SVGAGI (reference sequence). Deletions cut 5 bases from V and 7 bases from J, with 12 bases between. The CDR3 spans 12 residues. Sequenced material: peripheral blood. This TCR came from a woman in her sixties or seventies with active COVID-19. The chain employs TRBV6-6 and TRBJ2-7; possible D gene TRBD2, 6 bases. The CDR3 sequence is CASSDPGEEQYF. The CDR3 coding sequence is TGTGCCAGCAGTGACCCGGGGGAAGAGCAGTACTTC.